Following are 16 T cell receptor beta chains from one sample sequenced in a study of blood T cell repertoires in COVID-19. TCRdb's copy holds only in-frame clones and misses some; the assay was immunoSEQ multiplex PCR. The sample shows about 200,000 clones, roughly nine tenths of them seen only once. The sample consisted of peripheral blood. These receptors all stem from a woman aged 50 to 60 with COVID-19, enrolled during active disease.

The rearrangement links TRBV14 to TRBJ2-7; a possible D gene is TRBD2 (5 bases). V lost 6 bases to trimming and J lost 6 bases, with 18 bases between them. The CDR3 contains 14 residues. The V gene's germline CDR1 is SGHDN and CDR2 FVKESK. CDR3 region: CASSQSPTGSEQYV. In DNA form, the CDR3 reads TGTGCCAGCAGTCAGTCCCCTACGGGGTCCGAGCAGTACGTC.

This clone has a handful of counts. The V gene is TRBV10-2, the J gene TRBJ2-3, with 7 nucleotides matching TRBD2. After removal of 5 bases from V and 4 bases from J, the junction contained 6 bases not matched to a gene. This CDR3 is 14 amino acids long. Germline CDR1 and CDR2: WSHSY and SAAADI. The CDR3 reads CASSRTSRPDTQYF. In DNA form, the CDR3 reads TGCGCCAGCAGTAGGACTAGTCGGCCAGATACGCAGTATTTT.

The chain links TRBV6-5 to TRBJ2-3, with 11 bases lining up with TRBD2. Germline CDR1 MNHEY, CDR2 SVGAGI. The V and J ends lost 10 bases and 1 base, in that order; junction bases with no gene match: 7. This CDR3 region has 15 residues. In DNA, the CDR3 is TGTGCCACCCGGACTAGCGGGTTCGGCACAGATACGCAGTATTTT. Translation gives CATRTSGFGTDTQYF.

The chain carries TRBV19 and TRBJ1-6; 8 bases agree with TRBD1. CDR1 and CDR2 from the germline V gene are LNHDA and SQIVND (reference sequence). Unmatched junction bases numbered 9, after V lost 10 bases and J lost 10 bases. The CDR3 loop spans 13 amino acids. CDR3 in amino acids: CATGQGGPSPLHF. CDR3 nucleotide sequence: TGTGCCACTGGACAGGGCGGTCCCTCACCCCTCCACTTT.

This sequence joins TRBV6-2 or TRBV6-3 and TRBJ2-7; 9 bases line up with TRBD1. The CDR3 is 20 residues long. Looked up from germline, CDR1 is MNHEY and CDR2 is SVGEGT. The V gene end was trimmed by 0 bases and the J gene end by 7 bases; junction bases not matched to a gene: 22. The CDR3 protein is CASSYSSRGEPGQGLYEQYV. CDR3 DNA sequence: TGTGCCAGCAGTTACTCGAGTCGGGGGGAGCCGGGACAGGGTTTATATGAGCAGTACGTC.

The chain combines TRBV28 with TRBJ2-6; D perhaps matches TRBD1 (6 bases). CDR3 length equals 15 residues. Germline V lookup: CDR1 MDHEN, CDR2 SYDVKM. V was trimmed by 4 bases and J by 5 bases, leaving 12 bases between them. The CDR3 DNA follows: TGTGCCAGCAGTTCGGACAGTTTACGGGCCAACGTCCTGACTTTC. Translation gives CASSSDSLRANVLTF.

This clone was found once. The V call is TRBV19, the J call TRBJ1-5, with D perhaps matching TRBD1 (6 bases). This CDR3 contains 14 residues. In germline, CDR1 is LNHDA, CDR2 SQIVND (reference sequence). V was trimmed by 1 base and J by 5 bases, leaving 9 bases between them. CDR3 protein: CASSIGNRDQPQHF. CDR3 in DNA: TGTGCCAGTAGTATAGGGAACAGGGATCAGCCCCAGCATTTT.

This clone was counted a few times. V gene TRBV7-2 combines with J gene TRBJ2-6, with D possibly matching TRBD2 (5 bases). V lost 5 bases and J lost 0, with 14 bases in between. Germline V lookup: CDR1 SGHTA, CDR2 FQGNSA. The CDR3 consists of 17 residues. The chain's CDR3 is CASSLERLFSGANVLTF. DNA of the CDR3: TGTGCCAGCAGCCTGGAGCGGTTATTCTCTGGGGCCAACGTCCTGACTTTC.

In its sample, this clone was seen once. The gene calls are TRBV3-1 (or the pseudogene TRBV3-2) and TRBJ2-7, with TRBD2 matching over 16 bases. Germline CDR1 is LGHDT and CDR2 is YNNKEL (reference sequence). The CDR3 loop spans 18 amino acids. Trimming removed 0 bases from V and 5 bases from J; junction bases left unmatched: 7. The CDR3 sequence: CASSQEGGTSGGANEQYF. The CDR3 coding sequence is TGTGCCAGCAGCCAAGAGGGTGGGACTAGCGGGGGGGCCAACGAGCAGTACTTC.

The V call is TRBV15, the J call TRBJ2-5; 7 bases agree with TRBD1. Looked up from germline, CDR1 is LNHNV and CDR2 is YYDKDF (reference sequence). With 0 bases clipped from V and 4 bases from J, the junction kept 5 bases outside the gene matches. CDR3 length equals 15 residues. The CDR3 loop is CATSRERDSLETQYF. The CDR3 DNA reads TGTGCCACCAGCAGAGAACGGGACAGCCTAGAGACCCAGTACTTC.

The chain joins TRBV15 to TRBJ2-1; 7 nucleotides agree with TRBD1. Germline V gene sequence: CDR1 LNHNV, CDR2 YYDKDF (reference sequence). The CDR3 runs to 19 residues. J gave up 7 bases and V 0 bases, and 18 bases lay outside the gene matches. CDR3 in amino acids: CATSREWAGPAGRGNEQFF. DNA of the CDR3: TGTGCCACCAGCAGAGAGTGGGCAGGCCCTGCGGGCAGGGGGAATGAGCAGTTCTTC.

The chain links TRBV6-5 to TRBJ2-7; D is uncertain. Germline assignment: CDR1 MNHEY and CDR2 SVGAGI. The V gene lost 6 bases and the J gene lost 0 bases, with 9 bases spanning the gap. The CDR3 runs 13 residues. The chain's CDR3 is CASRIPSSYEQYV. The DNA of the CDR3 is TGTGCCAGCAGAATCCCTAGCTCCTACGAGCAGTACGTC.

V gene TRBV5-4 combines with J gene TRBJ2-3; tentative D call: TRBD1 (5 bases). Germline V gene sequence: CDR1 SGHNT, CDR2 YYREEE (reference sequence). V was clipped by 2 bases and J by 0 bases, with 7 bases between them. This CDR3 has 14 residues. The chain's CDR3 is CASSLPGSTDTQYF. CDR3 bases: TGTGCCAGCAGCTTACCAGGGAGCACAGATACGCAGTATTTT.

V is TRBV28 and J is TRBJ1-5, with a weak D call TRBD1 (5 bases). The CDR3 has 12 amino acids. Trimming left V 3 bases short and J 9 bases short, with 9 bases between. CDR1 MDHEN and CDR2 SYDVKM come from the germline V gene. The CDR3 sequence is CASSLKGRPQHF. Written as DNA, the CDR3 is TGTGCCAGCAGTTTGAAGGGGCGGCCCCAGCATTTT. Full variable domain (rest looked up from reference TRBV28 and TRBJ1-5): DVKVTQSSRYLVKRTGEKVFLECVQDMDHENMFWYRQDPGLGLRLIYFSYDVKMKEKGDIPEGYSVSREKKERFSLILESASTNQTSMYLCASSLKGRPQHFGDGTRLSIL.

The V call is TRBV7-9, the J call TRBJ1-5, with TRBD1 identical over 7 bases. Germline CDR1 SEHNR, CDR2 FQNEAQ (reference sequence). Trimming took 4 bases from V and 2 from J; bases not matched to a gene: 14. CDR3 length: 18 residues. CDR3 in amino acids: CASSSPDRIEYGNQPQHF. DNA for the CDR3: TGTGCCAGCAGCTCTCCGGACAGGATTGAATATGGCAATCAGCCCCAGCATTTT.

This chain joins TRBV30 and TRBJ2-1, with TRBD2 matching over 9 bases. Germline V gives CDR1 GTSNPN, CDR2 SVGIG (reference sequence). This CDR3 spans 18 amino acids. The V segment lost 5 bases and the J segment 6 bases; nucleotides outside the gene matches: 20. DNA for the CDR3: TGTGCCTGGGCCCCGGGGATAGCGGGGGTCCATCCTACCAATGAGCAGTTCTTC. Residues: CAWAPGIAGVHPTNEQFF.